This is a list of T cell receptor beta chains from one sample in a study of blood T cell repertoires in COVID-19. Assay: immunoSEQ multiplex PCR; the TCRdb copy retains only in-frame clones and omits some. The sample consists of 220,000 or so clones, around 84% of them appearing once. The sequenced sample was peripheral blood. Receptors originate from a woman in her sixties who had recovered from COVID-19. The CDR3 runs from the conserved cysteine through the conserved F or W. D genes are given only for firm matches. Size tells how often a clone was seen (once, few, many) or the class of an expanded clone, and some rows leave it out.

V gene: TRBV20-1
J gene: TRBJ2-2
clone size: -
D gene: TRBD1
CDR3 DNA: TGCAGTGCTAGTAGTTTTCGGGACAGGGCCACCGGGGAGCTGTTTTTT
CDR3 protein: CSASSFRDRATGELFF

V gene: TRBV6-6
J gene: TRBJ2-3
clone size: -
D gene: -
CDR3 DNA: TGTGCCAGCAACAGGGCTAGCACAGATACGCAGTATTTT
CDR3 protein: CASNRASTDTQYF

V gene: TRBV19
J gene: TRBJ2-7
clone size: -
D gene: -
CDR3 DNA: TGTGCCAGTAGTATCAGTCAGGGTCGGGAGCAGTACTTC
CDR3 protein: CASSISQGREQYF

V gene: TRBV10-3
J gene: TRBJ1-3
clone size: once
D gene: -
CDR3 DNA: TGTGCCATCAGTAAACAAAGTGGCTCTGGAAACACCATATATTTT
CDR3 protein: CAISKQSGSGNTIYF

V gene: TRBV11-3
J gene: TRBJ2-5
clone size: -
D gene: -
CDR3 DNA: TGTGCCAGCAGCTTAGACGGGATTGACGAGACCCAGTACTTC
CDR3 protein: CASSLDGIDETQYF

V gene: TRBV6-6
J gene: TRBJ2-3
clone size: -
D gene: TRBD2
CDR3 DNA: TGTGCCAGCAGTCCTGGCCCCCAACTAGCGGGGGTGGCAGATACGCAGTATTTT
CDR3 protein: CASSPGPQLAGVADTQYF

V gene: TRBV9
J gene: TRBJ2-2
clone size: -
D gene: TRBD1
CDR3 DNA: TGTGCCAGCAGCGCTAATCGACAGGGGAACACCGGGGAGCTGTTTTTT
CDR3 protein: CASSANRQGNTGELFF

V gene: TRBV6-1
J gene: TRBJ1-6
clone size: -
D gene: TRBD1
CDR3 DNA: TGTGCCAGCAGTGAATCTCCCCGAGTCCCGGGACAGCTCAATTCACCCCTCCACTTT
CDR3 protein: CASSESPRVPGQLNSPLHF

V gene: TRBV19
J gene: TRBJ2-6
clone size: -
D gene: TRBD1
CDR3 DNA: TGTGCCAGTAGTATAAGCCTCTCGCGGACAGGAGCGCCTGGGGCCAACGTCCTGACTTTC
CDR3 protein: CASSISLSRTGAPGANVLTF

V gene: TRBV27
J gene: TRBJ2-1
clone size: -
D gene: -
CDR3 DNA: TGTGCCAGCAGTCCCGACAGCTACAATGAGCAGTTCTTC
CDR3 protein: CASSPDSYNEQFF

V gene: TRBV4-2
J gene: TRBJ2-1
clone size: -
D gene: TRBD2
CDR3 DNA: TGTGCCAGCAGCATCTTAAGCGGGGGGTACAATGAGCAGTTCTTC
CDR3 protein: CASSILSGGYNEQFF

V gene: TRBV19
J gene: TRBJ1-5
clone size: -
D gene: -
CDR3 DNA: TGTGCCAGTGCCATCGAACTAGCAAGGAATCAGCCCCAGCATTTT
CDR3 protein: CASAIELARNQPQHF

V gene: TRBV24-1
J gene: TRBJ2-2
clone size: -
D gene: TRBD1
CDR3 DNA: TGTGCCACCGAAGGGGGCGGGACCGGGGAGCTGTTTTTT
CDR3 protein: CATEGGGTGELFF

V gene: TRBV27
J gene: TRBJ1-4
clone size: -
D gene: TRBD1
CDR3 DNA: TGTGCCAGCAGTCAGACAGGGGTAGCGGAAAAACTGTTTTTT
CDR3 protein: CASSQTGVAEKLFF

V gene: TRBV7-7
J gene: TRBJ2-5
clone size: -
D gene: TRBD2
CDR3 DNA: TGTGCTAGCAGCTGCGGACTAGCGGGGGGGCCTCAAGAGACCCAGTACTTC
CDR3 protein: CASSCGLAGGPQETQYF

V gene: TRBV9
J gene: TRBJ2-1
clone size: few
D gene: TRBD1
CDR3 DNA: TGTGCCAGCAGCGCGGACAGGTACAATGAGCAGTTCTTC
CDR3 protein: CASSADRYNEQFF

V gene: TRBV7-9
J gene: TRBJ2-7
clone size: -
D gene: -
CDR3 DNA: TGTGCCAGCAGCCTCCTAGAGGGGCAGTACTTC
CDR3 protein: CASSLLEGQYF

V gene: TRBV6-2/TRBV6-3
J gene: TRBJ1-1
clone size: once
D gene: -
CDR3 DNA: TGTGCCAGCAGTTCCTACCTCTCCGGACACCCGAACACTGAAGCTTTCTTT
CDR3 protein: CASSSYLSGHPNTEAFF

V gene: TRBV27
J gene: TRBJ1-1
clone size: -
D gene: TRBD1
CDR3 DNA: TGTGCCAGCAGGCCCGGGACAGGTACCATGAACACTGAAGCTTTCTTT
CDR3 protein: CASRPGTGTMNTEAFF

V gene: TRBV29-1
J gene: TRBJ2-6
clone size: -
D gene: TRBD1
CDR3 DNA: TGCAGCGTTATCGACAGGGGTGCTTCCTCCCTCGGGCCCGTCCTGACTTTC
CDR3 protein: CSVIDRGASSLGPVLTF

V gene: TRBV2
J gene: TRBJ2-3
clone size: once
D gene: TRBD2
CDR3 DNA: TGTGCCAGCAGTGAATGGACTAGCGGGGGGCGTAGCACAGATACGCAGTATTTT
CDR3 protein: CASSEWTSGGRSTDTQYF

V gene: TRBV29-1
J gene: TRBJ2-3
clone size: -
D gene: TRBD1
CDR3 DNA: TGCAGCGTTGAAGGGACAGGGGGCGCCGATACGCAGTATTTT
CDR3 protein: CSVEGTGGADTQYF

V gene: TRBV11-2
J gene: TRBJ1-1
clone size: few
D gene: -
CDR3 DNA: TGTGCCAGCAGCTCCCAGCGGGCGAGGGCTGAAGCTTTCTTT
CDR3 protein: CASSSQRARAEAFF

V gene: TRBV12-3/TRBV12-4
J gene: TRBJ2-1
clone size: -
D gene: TRBD2
CDR3 DNA: TGTGCCAGCAGTGGAACTAGCGGGGGGGAACAGTTCTTC
CDR3 protein: CASSGTSGGEQFF

V gene: TRBV5-6
J gene: TRBJ2-7
clone size: -
D gene: TRBD2
CDR3 DNA: TGTGCCAGCAGCTTGTGGCGGGGGGGTTACTACGAGCAGTACTTC
CDR3 protein: CASSLWRGGYYEQYF

V gene: TRBV6-5
J gene: TRBJ1-1
clone size: -
D gene: TRBD1
CDR3 DNA: TGTGCCAGCAGTAGGGGGGACAGCCTGAACACTGAAGCTTTCTTT
CDR3 protein: CASSRGDSLNTEAFF

V gene: TRBV3-1/TRBV3-2
J gene: TRBJ1-1
clone size: -
D gene: -
CDR3 DNA: TGTGCCAGCAGCCAACCTCACAGGAACACTGAAGCTTTCTTT
CDR3 protein: CASSQPHRNTEAFF

V gene: TRBV30
J gene: TRBJ2-7
clone size: once
D gene: -
CDR3 DNA: TGTGCCTGGAGTCGTCCGGACAGCTACGAGCAGTACTTC
CDR3 protein: CAWSRPDSYEQYF

V gene: TRBV2
J gene: TRBJ1-5
clone size: -
D gene: TRBD1
CDR3 DNA: TGTGCCAGCAGGGAGGGGGCGAGTATCAATCAGCCCCAGCATTTT
CDR3 protein: CASREGASINQPQHF

V gene: TRBV10-3
J gene: TRBJ2-1
clone size: -
D gene: TRBD1
CDR3 DNA: TGTGCCATCAGTGAGTCATACAGGGGCAATGAGCAGTTCTTC
CDR3 protein: CAISESYRGNEQFF

V gene: TRBV9
J gene: TRBJ2-5
clone size: -
D gene: TRBD2
CDR3 DNA: TGTGCCAGCAACCCCAGCGGGGGGACTCAAGAGACCCAGTACTTC
CDR3 protein: CASNPSGGTQETQYF

V gene: TRBV4-2
J gene: TRBJ1-2
clone size: -
D gene: -
CDR3 DNA: TGTGCCAGCAGCCAAGAAACCGGGACAATCAACTATGGCTACACCTTC
CDR3 protein: CASSQETGTINYGYTF

V gene: TRBV15
J gene: TRBJ1-5
clone size: -
D gene: -
CDR3 DNA: TGTGCCACCAGCAGAGATCGAACGGCCCAGCATTTT
CDR3 protein: CATSRDRTAQHF

V gene: TRBV6-6
J gene: TRBJ2-7
clone size: -
D gene: TRBD1
CDR3 DNA: TGTGCCAGCAGTTACACAGGGGGACGATACGAGCAGTACTTC
CDR3 protein: CASSYTGGRYEQYF

V gene: TRBV9
J gene: TRBJ2-3
clone size: -
D gene: TRBD2
CDR3 DNA: TGTGCCAGCAGCGGAGGGACTAGCGGGGACCTCACAGATACGCAGTATTTT
CDR3 protein: CASSGGTSGDLTDTQYF

V gene: TRBV2
J gene: TRBJ2-1
clone size: -
D gene: TRBD2
CDR3 DNA: TGTGCCAGCACTACTAGCGGATTCAATGAGCAGTTCTTC
CDR3 protein: CASTTSGFNEQFF

V gene: TRBV7-9
J gene: TRBJ1-1
clone size: -
D gene: -
CDR3 DNA: TGTGCCAGCAGCGTACTCAGGGACACTGAAGCTTTCTTT
CDR3 protein: CASSVLRDTEAFF

V gene: TRBV5-1
J gene: TRBJ1-2
clone size: -
D gene: -
CDR3 DNA: TGCGCCAGCAGCCGGACATCACAGGATAGCTATGGCTACACCTTC
CDR3 protein: CASSRTSQDSYGYTF

V gene: TRBV6-5
J gene: TRBJ1-1
clone size: -
D gene: -
CDR3 DNA: TGTGCCAGCAGTTCACAAACTGAAGCTTTCTTT
CDR3 protein: CASSSQTEAFF

V gene: TRBV4-1
J gene: TRBJ1-3
clone size: -
D gene: -
CDR3 DNA: TGCGCCAGCAGCCAAGCAGGGGCGGGAAACACCATATATTTT
CDR3 protein: CASSQAGAGNTIYF

V gene: TRBV7-2
J gene: TRBJ2-5
clone size: -
D gene: TRBD2
CDR3 DNA: TGTGCCAGCAGTAGGGTCCAAGCGGGGAGAGAGACCCAGTACTTC
CDR3 protein: CASSRVQAGRETQYF

V gene: TRBV2
J gene: TRBJ1-6
clone size: -
D gene: -
CDR3 DNA: TGTGCCAGCAGTGGGCAGGGCCACAGCAATTCACCCCTCCACTTT
CDR3 protein: CASSGQGHSNSPLHF

V gene: TRBV13
J gene: TRBJ1-3
clone size: once
D gene: -
CDR3 DNA: TGTGCCAGCAGCCGACCAGACTCGTTATTGCGGCAGTTATTCTCTGGAAACACCATATATTTT
CDR3 protein: CASSRPDSLLRQLFSGNTIYF

V gene: TRBV6-5
J gene: TRBJ2-3
clone size: -
D gene: TRBD1
CDR3 DNA: TGTGCCAGCAGCATCAGGGGGCTAACAGATACGCAGTATTTT
CDR3 protein: CASSIRGLTDTQYF

V gene: TRBV19
J gene: TRBJ1-2
clone size: -
D gene: -
CDR3 DNA: TGTGCCAGTAGGCGGGCCCGGGTGGAATATGGCTACACCTTC
CDR3 protein: CASRRARVEYGYTF

V gene: TRBV7-3
J gene: TRBJ1-1
clone size: -
D gene: -
CDR3 DNA: TGTGCCAGCAGCTCCGGGGGAGTCACTGAAGCTTTCTTT
CDR3 protein: CASSSGGVTEAFF